At least ten counts were recorded for the clone carrying this T cell receptor beta chain. The length of the CDR3 is 16 residues. With 5 bases removed from V and 6 bases from J, the gap between germline ends came to 20 bases. Germline CDR1 MGHRA, CDR2 YSYEKL. The record originates from a study of T cells of healthy individuals. TCRdb fed the 5' RACE reads into MiXCR, producing one record per CDR3 protein. The sample lists roughly 76,000 distinct CDR3 sequences; about 5.5% were seen once. The clonotype comes from a female donor in good health. J is TRBJ2-1 and V is TRBV4-1; D is unclear. The CDR3 bases are TGCGCCAGCAGCGGGGTCGGCTATTTGGAGACCAATGAGCAGTTCTTC. The encoded protein is CASSGVGYLETNEQFF.